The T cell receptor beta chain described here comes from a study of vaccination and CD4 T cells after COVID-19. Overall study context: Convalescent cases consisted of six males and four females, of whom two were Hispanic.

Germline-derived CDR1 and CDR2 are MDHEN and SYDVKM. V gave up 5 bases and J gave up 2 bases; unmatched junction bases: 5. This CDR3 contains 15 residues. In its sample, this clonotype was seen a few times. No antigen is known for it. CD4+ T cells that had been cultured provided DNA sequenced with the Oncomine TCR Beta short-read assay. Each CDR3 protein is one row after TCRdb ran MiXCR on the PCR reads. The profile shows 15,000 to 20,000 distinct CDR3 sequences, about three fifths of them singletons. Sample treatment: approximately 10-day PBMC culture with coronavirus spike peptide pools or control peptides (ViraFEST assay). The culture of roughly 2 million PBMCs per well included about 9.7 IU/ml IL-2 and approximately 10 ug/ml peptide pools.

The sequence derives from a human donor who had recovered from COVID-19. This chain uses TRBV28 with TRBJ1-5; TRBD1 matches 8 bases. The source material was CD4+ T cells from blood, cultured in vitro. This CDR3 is CASSKPGQGNQPQHF. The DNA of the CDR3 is TGTGCCAGCAGTAAACCGGGACAGGGCAATCAGCCCCAGCATTTT.